This T cell receptor beta chain was identified during a study of OX40 agonist ivuxolimab in advanced cancers. Overall study context: Partial responses were achieved by three patients, of whom one had hepatocellular carcinoma and two had cutaneous melanoma.

This clone was seen more than once but under ten times. Its antigen remains unidentified. Clones were sequenced by immunoSEQ multiplex PCR, and TCRdb holds only the in-frame ones, with some missing. In the table there are some 58,000 clones, roughly 80% of which are singletons. Germline assignment: CDR1 LNHDA and CDR2 SQIVND (reference sequence). This CDR3 has 13 amino acids. The ends lost 7 bases at V and 3 bases at J; junction bases unmatched: 3. General study points: Expanded clones belonging to CD8+ T cells outnumbered, on average, those of CD4+. In a subset of nonresponders, normalized T-cell clonal expansion was also low.

This chain connects TRBV19 to TRBJ1-1; 9 nucleotides align to TRBD1. The input for sequencing was CD4+ or CD8+ T cells sorted from blood, taken in a trial of the OX40 agonist ivuxolimab. The sequence derives from an adult with an advanced solid tumor such as melanoma, head and neck, liver or kidney cancer. CDR3 loop: CASKQGADTEAFF. The CDR3 DNA reads TGTGCCAGTAAACAGGGGGCTGACACTGAAGCTTTCTTT.